This T cell receptor beta chain was observed in a study of tumor-infiltrating lymphocytes in oesophageal squamous cell carcinoma (dated by TCRdb to the mid-2010s). The CDR3 goes from the cysteine to the phenylalanine over 18 residues. The retained sequence is limited to the CDR3, 54 bases, with the frame set at the first base. At the junction V is shortened by 1 base and J by 7 bases; bases outside the gene matches: 15. As encoded in the germline V gene (reference sequence), CDR1 is SGHAT while CDR2 is FQDESV. The table lists this clonotype with many counts. Which antigen it targets is not known. Base qualities are not provided; no much larger clone lies one nucleotide away. The library was built by means of PCR. Instrument used: Illumina HiSeq 2000. The public reads were reprocessed in TCRdb via fastp at Q25 and MiXCR, keeping in-frame beta chains. Here each entry gathers all rows of one CDR3 protein and keeps the most common genes and DNA. This sample comprises almost 20,000 distinct CDR3 sequences, 35% to 45% of them detected only once. The ten most abundant clones make up around 40% of the sample.

The sequence joins TRBV11-1 to TRBJ2-7; a stretch of 11 junction bases matches TRBD2. This clonotype was sampled from a male donor with esophageal squamous cell carcinoma. The sequenced sample consisted of esophageal tumor tissue. CDR3 loop: CASSLGPWASGGNNEQYF. The DNA is TGTGCCAGCAGCTTAGGCCCCTGGGCTAGCGGGGGGAACAATGAGCAGTACTTC.